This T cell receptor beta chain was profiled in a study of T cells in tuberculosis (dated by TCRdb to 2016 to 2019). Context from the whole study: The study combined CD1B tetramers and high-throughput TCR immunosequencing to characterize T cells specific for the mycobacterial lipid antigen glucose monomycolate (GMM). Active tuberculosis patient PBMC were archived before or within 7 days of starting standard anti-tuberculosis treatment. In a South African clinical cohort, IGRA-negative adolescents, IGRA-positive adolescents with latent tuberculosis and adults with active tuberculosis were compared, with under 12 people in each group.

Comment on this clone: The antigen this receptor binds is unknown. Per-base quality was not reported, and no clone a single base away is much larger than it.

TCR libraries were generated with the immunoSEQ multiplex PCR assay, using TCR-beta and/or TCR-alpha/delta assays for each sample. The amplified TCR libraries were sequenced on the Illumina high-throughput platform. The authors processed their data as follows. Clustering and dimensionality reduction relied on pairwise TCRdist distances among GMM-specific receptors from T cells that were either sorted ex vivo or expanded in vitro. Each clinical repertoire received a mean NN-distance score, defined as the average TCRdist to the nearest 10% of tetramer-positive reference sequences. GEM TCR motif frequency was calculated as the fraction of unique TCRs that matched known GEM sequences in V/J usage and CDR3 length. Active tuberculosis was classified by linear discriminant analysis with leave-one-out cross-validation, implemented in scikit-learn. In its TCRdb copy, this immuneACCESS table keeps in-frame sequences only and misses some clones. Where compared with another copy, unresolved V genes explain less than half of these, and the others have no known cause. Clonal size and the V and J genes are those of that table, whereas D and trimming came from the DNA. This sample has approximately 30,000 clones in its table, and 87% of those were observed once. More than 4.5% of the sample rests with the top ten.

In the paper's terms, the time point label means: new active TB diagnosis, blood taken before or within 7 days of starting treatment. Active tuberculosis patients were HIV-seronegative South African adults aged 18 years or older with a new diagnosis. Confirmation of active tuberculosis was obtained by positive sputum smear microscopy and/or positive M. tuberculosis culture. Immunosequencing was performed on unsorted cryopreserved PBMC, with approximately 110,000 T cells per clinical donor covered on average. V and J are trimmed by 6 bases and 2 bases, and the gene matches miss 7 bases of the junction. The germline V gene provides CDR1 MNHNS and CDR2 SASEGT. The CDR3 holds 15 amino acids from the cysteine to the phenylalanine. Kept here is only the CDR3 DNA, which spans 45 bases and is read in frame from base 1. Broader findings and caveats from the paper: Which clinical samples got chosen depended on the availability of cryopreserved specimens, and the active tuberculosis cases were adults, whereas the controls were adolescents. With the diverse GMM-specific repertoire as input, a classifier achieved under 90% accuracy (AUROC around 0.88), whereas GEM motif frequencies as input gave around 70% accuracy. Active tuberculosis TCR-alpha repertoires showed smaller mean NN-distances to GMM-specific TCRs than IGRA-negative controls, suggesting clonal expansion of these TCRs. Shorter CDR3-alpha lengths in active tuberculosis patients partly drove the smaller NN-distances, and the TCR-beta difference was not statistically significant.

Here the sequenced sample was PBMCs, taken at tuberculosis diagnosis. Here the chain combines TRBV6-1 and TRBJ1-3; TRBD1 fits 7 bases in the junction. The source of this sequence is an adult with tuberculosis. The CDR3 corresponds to CASRVPGGTGNTIYF. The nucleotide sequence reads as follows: TGTGCCAGCAGGGTTCCAGGGGGAACTGGAAACACCATATATTTT.